These T cell receptor beta chains were read from a single sample in a study of CD8+CD57+ T cells in acquired aplastic anemia. TCRdb processed the reads anew with MiXCR; each CDR3 protein has one entry. The sample includes about 170,000 distinct CDR3 sequences, around 48% of them seen just once. What was sequenced was sorted CD4+, CD8+, or CD8+CD57+ T cells (not recorded which) from PBMCs. The origin of the receptors is a human donor with aplastic anemia. Each CDR3 is given with its conserved first and last residue. D genes are given only for firm matches. Part of the rows lack a size; the others show once, few, many or a class for expanded clones.

j_call d_call cdr3_length v_call clone_size cdr3_aa cdr3_nt
TRBJ2-7 NA 13 TRBV7-2 many CASSLGGTASQYF TGTGCCAGCAGCTTAGGTGGGACCGCTTCGCAGTACTTC
TRBJ1-1 TRBD1 14 TRBV12-3/TRBV12-4 once CASSIGTGWSEAFF TGTGCCAGCAGTATAGGGACAGGGTGGTCTGAAGCTTTCTTT
TRBJ2-3 TRBD2 14 TRBV3-1 NA CASSSGGATDTQYF TGTGCCAGCAGTAGCGGGGGGGCCACAGATACGCAGTATTTT
TRBJ2-3 NA 14 TRBV6-6 many CASVRGRGPDTQYF TGTGCCAGCGTTAGGGGCCGGGGCCCAGATACGCAGTATTTT
TRBJ1-6 NA 15 TRBV25-1 NA CASSEARGYNSPLHF TGTGCCAGCAGTGAGGCCAGAGGGTACAATTCACCCCTCCACTTT
TRBJ1-6 NA 15 TRBV20-1 many CSATTDKEVNSPLHF TGCAGTGCCACGACAGACAAAGAGGTAAATTCACCCCTCCACTTT
TRBJ2-3 NA 15 TRBV24-1 NA CATSDPGRDTDTQYF TGTGCCACCAGTGACCCGGGACGAGACACAGATACGCAGTATTTT
TRBJ1-2 NA 15 TRBV15 NA CATSRSLPGSWGYTF TGTGCCACCAGCAGATCCCTTCCAGGGTCATGGGGCTACACCTTC
TRBJ2-5 NA 12 TRBV2 few CASSYSTETQYF TGTGCCAGCAGTTACTCGACCGAGACCCAGTACTTC
TRBJ2-6 NA 14 TRBV7-9 NA CASGRGSGANVLTF TGTGCCAGTGGCAGGGGCTCTGGGGCCAACGTCCTGACTTTC
TRBJ2-1 NA 15 TRBV20-1 many CSASPGDRVSDEQFF TGCAGTGCTAGTCCGGGAGACAGGGTTTCGGATGAGCAGTTCTTC
TRBJ1-1 NA 13 TRBV2 NA CASSDPRGPGDFF TGTGCCAGCAGTGATCCGCGGGGCCCGGGGGATTTCTTT
TRBJ2-1 TRBD2 14 TRBV20-1 many CSAGPGLGYNEQFF TGCAGTGCTGGGCCGGGACTAGGGTACAATGAGCAGTTCTTC
TRBJ1-2 TRBD1 18 TRBV15 many CATSRVGGTGGYVSGYTF TGTGCCACCAGCAGAGTGGGGGGAACAGGGGGCTACGTCAGCGGCTACACCTTC
TRBJ1-5 NA 15 TRBV6-5 many CASSYDDRSNQPQHF TGTGCCAGCAGTTACGATGACCGTAGCAATCAGCCCCAGCATTTT
TRBJ1-5 TRBD1 15 TRBV6-6 many CASNLGEGANQPQHF TGTGCCAGCAACCTAGGGGAGGGGGCCAATCAGCCCCAGCATTTT
TRBJ2-3 TRBD1 16 TRBV24-1 many CATSDYKDRGTDTQYF TGTGCCACCAGTGACTATAAAGACAGGGGCACAGATACGCAGTATTTT
TRBJ1-6 TRBD1 15 TRBV19 NA CASSGPGQNNSPLHF TGTGCCAGTAGCGGACCGGGACAGAATAATTCACCCCTCCACTTT
TRBJ1-2 NA 14 TRBV19 few CASSTQGPIGGYTF TGTGCCAGTAGTACCCAGGGCCCTATTGGTGGCTACACCTTC
TRBJ1-6 NA 17 TRBV6-2/TRBV6-3 many CASSYSSGRSYNSPLHF TGTGCCAGCAGTTACTCGAGCGGGAGGTCCTATAATTCACCCCTCCACTTT
TRBJ1-1 NA 12 TRBV29-1 NA CSVGRLVTEAFF TGCAGCGTTGGAAGACTCGTCACTGAAGCTTTCTTT
TRBJ2-2 NA 15 TRBV12-3/TRBV12-4 few CASSFLGPPTGELFF TGTGCCAGCAGTTTTTTGGGGCCACCAACCGGGGAGCTGTTTTTT
TRBJ1-2 TRBD1 15 TRBV5-4 many CASSTRGQGAYGYTF TGTGCCAGCAGCACCCGTGGACAGGGAGCCTATGGCTACACCTTC
TRBJ1-1 NA 14 TRBV5-1 many CASSLRGINTEAFF TGCGCCAGCAGCTTGCGGGGGATAAACACTGAAGCTTTCTTT
TRBJ2-2 NA 14 TRBV5-1 many CASSLGSFTGELFF TGCGCCAGCAGCTTGGGGTCCTTCACCGGGGAGCTGTTTTTT
TRBJ2-7 NA 13 TRBV7-9 once CASSLTDSYEQYF TGTGCCAGCAGCTTGACAGATTCCTACGAGCAGTACTTC
TRBJ2-1 NA 17 TRBV4-2 many CASSQDALATTYNEQFF TGTGCCAGCAGCCAAGATGCCTTAGCGACGACCTACAATGAGCAGTTCTTC
TRBJ1-2 NA 13 TRBV19 many CASSEGTNYGYTF TGTGCCAGTAGTGAGGGGACTAACTATGGCTACACCTTC
TRBJ1-1 NA 15 TRBV2 NA CASSDAGMRNTEAFF TGTGCCAGCAGTGATGCGGGTATGCGGAACACTGAAGCTTTCTTT
TRBJ2-5 NA 15 TRBV5-6 NA CASSLAQGAGETQYF TGTGCCAGCAGCTTGGCTCAGGGCGCGGGAGAGACCCAGTACTTC
TRBJ2-7 NA 14 TRBV19 NA CASSKGMGAYEQYF TGTGCCAGTAGTAAGGGTATGGGGGCCTACGAGCAGTACTTC
TRBJ2-5 NA 17 TRBV4-2 many CASSQDQGGAEGETQYF TGTGCCAGCAGCCAAGATCAGGGAGGAGCGGAAGGGGAGACCCAGTACTTC
TRBJ1-4 NA 16 TRBV10-3 NA CAISEGGRGTTEKLFF TGTGCCATCAGTGAGGGAGGGCGCGGAACCACCGAAAAACTGTTTTTT
TRBJ1-2 NA 18 TRBV11-2 few CASSLESGRTVNNYGYTF TGTGCCAGCAGCTTAGAAAGCGGGAGGACAGTAAATAACTATGGCTACACCTTC
TRBJ1-5 NA 15 TRBV7-2 NA CASSPEVASNQPQHF TGTGCCAGCAGCCCGGAGGTAGCGAGCAATCAGCCCCAGCATTTT
TRBJ2-5 NA 17 TRBV10-3 NA CAISESPLDLQQETQYF TGTGCCATCAGTGAGTCGCCCTTAGACTTGCAACAAGAGACCCAGTACTTC
TRBJ2-3 TRBD2 14 TRBV20-1 many CSAAGTSGADTQYF TGCAGTGCTGCCGGGACTAGCGGGGCAGATACGCAGTATTTT
TRBJ2-5 NA 15 TRBV10-1 many CASSESTVAQETQYF TGCGCCAGCAGTGAGTCTACAGTGGCACAAGAGACCCAGTACTTC
TRBJ1-1 NA 15 TRBV5-8 many CASSLDPGAGTEAFF TGTGCCAGCAGCTTGGATCCGGGGGCAGGAACTGAAGCTTTCTTT
TRBJ1-3 NA 14 TRBV19 many CASSNPGRGNTIYF TGTGCCAGTAGTAACCCGGGGCGCGGAAACACCATATATTTT
TRBJ2-1 NA 11 TRBV20-1 NA CSARPNNEQFF TGCAGTGCTAGACCGAACAATGAGCAGTTCTTC
TRBJ2-5 NA 15 TRBV25-1 NA CASSEYQGGEETQYF TGTGCCAGCAGTGAATATCAGGGGGGTGAAGAGACCCAGTACTTC
TRBJ2-7 NA 10 TRBV4-1 NA CASSLDEQYF TGTGCCAGCAGCTTAGACGAGCAGTACTTC
TRBJ1-1 NA 12 TRBV20-1 NA CSAMRGGTEAFF TGCAGTGCTATGCGAGGAGGCACTGAAGCTTTCTTT
TRBJ1-2 NA 14 TRBV24-1 few CATSDYGLDYGYTF TGTGCCACCAGTGATTATGGGCTTGACTATGGCTACACCTTC